This T cell receptor beta chain was recovered during a study of blood T cell repertoires in COVID-19. Whole-study context: COVID-19 samples collected from the United States, Italy and Spain covered acute and convalescent phases. T cells, B-cell-depleted T cells, or PBMCs supplied cDNA or gDNA.

CDR3 length equals 12 residues. Per the germline V gene, CDR1 is MNHEY and CDR2 is SMNVEV (reference sequence). The V gene lost 5 bases and the J gene lost 7 bases, with 12 bases spanning the gap. Data came from immunoSEQ multiplex PCR; TCRdb stores just in-frame clones and leaves some out. The sample yields roughly 380,000 clones, about 89% seen once. This clonotype was obtained from a woman aged 35 to 49 with COVID-19, enrolled during active disease. Sequenced input: peripheral blood. The V gene is TRBV27, the J gene TRBJ2-7, with D uncertain. The CDR3 coding sequence is TGTGCCAGCAGTGCTGTTGGCCTGGAGCAGTACTTC. Encoded protein: CASSAVGLEQYF.